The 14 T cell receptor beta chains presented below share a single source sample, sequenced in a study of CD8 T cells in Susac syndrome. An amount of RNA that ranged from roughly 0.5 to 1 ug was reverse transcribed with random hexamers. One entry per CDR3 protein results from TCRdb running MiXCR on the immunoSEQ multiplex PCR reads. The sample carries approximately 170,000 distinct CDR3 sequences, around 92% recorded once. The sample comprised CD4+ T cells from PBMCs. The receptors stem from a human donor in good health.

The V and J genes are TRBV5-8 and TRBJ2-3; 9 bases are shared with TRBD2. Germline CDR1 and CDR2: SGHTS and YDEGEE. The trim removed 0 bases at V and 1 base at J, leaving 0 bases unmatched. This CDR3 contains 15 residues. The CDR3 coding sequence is TGTGCCAGCAGCTTGGGACTAGCGGGCACAGATACGCAGTATTTT. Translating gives CASSLGLAGTDTQYF.

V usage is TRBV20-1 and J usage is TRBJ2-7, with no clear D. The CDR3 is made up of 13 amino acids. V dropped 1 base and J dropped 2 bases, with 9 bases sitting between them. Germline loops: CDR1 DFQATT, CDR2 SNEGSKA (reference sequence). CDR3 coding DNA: TGCAGTGCTAGAGGCGGCCATCCCTACGAGCAGTACTTC. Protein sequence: CSARGGHPYEQYF.

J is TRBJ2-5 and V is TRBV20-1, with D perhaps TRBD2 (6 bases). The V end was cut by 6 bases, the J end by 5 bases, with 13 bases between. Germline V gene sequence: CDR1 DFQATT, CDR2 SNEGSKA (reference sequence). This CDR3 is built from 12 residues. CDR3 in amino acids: CSAPLRGETQYF. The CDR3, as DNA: TGCAGTGCGCCCCTCCGGGGGGAGACCCAGTACTTC.

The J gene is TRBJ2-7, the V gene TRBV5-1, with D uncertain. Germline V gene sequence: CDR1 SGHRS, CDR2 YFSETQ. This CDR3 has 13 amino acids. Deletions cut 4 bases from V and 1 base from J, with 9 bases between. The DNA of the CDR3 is TGCGCCAGCAGCATAGACAAGTCCTACGAGCAGTACTTC. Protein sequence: CASSIDKSYEQYF.

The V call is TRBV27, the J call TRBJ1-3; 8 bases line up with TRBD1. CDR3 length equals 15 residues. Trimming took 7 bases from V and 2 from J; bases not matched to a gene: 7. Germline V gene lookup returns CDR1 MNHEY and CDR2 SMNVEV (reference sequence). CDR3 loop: CASTQTGATGNTIYF. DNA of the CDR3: TGTGCCAGCACCCAGACAGGGGCAACTGGAAACACCATATATTTT.

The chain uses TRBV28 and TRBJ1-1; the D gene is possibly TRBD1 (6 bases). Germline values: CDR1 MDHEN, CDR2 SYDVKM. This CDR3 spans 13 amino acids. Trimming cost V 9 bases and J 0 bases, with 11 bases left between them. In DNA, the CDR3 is TGTGCCAGTGCGGGACAAATGAACACTGAAGCTTTCTTT. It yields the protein CASAGQMNTEAFF.

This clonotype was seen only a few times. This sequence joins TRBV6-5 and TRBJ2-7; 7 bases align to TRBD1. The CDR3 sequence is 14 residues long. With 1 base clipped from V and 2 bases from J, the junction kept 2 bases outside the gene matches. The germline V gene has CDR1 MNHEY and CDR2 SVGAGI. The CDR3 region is CASSYYRGPYEQYF. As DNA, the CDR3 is TGTGCCAGCAGTTACTACAGGGGCCCCTACGAGCAGTACTTC.

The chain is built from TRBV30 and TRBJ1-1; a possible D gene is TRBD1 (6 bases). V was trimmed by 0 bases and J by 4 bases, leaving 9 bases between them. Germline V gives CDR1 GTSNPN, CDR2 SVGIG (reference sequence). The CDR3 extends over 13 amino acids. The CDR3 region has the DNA TGTGCCTGGAGTGTCAGGGGAGGCACTGAAGCTTTCTTT. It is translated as CAWSVRGGTEAFF.

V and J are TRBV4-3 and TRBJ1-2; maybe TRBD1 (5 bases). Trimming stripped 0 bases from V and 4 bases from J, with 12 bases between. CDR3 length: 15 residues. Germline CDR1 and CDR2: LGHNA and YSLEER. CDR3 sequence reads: CASSQERGAGYGYTF. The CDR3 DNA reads TGCGCCAGCAGCCAAGAACGAGGGGCCGGCTATGGCTACACCTTC.

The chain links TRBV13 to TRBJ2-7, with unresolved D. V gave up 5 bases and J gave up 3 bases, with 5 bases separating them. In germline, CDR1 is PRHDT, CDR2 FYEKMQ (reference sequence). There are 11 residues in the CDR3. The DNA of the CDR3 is TGTGCCAGCAGCACCAACTACGAGCAGTACTTC. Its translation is CASSTNYEQYF.

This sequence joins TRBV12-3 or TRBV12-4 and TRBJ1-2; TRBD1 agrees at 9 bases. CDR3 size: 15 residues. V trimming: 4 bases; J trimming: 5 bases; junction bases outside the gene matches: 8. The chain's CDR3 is CASSSPGQGIYGYTF. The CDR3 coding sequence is TGTGCCAGCAGTTCCCCAGGACAGGGGATTTATGGCTACACCTTC.

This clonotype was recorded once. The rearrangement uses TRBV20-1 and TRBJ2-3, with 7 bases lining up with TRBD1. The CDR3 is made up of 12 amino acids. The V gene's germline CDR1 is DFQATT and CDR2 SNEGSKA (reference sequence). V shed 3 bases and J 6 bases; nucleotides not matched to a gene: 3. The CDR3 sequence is CSARRQGDTQYF. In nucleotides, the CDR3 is TGCAGTGCTAGGAGACAGGGCGATACGCAGTATTTT.

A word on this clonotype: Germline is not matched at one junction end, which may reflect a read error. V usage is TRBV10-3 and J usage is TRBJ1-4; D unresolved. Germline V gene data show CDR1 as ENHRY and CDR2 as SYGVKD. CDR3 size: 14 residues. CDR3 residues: CAIRESATNEKLFF. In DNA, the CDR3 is TGTGCCATCAGGGAGTCCGCAACTAATGAAAAACTGTTTTTT.

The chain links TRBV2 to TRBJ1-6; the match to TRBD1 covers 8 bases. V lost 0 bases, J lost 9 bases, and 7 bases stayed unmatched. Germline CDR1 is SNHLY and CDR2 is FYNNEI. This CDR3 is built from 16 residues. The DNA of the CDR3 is TGTGCCAGCAGTGAAGCGCTTCAGGGGGCTAGTTCACCCCTCCACTTT. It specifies CASSEALQGASSPLHF.